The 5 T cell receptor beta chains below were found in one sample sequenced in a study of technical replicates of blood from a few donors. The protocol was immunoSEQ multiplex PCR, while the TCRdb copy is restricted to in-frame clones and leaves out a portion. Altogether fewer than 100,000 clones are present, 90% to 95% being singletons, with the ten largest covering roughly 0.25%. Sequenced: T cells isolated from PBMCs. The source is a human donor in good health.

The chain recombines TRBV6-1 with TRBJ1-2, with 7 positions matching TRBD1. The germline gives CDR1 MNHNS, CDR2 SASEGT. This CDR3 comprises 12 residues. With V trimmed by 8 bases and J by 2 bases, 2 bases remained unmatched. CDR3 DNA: TGTGCCAGCCTGGACAGGAACTATGGCTACACCTTC. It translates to CASLDRNYGYTF.

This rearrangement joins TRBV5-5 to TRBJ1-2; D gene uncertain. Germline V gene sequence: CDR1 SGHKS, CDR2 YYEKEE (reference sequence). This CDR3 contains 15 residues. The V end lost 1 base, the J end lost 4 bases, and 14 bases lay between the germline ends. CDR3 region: CASSLQVTRAYGYTF. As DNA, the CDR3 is TGTGCCAGCAGCTTGCAAGTTACTAGGGCCTATGGCTACACCTTC.

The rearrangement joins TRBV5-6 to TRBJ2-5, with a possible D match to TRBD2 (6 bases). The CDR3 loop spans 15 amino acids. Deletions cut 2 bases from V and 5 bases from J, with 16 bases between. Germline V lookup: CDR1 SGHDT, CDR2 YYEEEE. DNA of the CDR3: TGTGCCAGCAGCTTTCTGTGGGGGGACGTGGAGACCCAGTACTTC. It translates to CASSFLWGDVETQYF.

CDR3 protein: CASSDTGRAADTQYF. The CDR3, as DNA: TGTGCCAGCAGTGATACCGGGAGGGCCGCAGATACGCAGTATTTT. The chain carries TRBV2 and TRBJ2-3, with TRBD2 matching 8 bases. The CDR3 has 15 residues. CDR1 and CDR2 (germline): SNHLY, FYNNEI. The V segment lost 3 bases and the J segment 4 bases; nucleotides outside the gene matches: 6.

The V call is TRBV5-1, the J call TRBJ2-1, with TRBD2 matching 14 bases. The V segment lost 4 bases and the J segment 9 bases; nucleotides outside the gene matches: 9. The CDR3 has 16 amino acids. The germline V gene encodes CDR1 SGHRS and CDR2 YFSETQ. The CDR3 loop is CASSLYWTSGRIEQFF. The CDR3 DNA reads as TGCGCCAGCAGCCTTTACTGGACTAGCGGGAGGATTGAGCAGTTCTTC.